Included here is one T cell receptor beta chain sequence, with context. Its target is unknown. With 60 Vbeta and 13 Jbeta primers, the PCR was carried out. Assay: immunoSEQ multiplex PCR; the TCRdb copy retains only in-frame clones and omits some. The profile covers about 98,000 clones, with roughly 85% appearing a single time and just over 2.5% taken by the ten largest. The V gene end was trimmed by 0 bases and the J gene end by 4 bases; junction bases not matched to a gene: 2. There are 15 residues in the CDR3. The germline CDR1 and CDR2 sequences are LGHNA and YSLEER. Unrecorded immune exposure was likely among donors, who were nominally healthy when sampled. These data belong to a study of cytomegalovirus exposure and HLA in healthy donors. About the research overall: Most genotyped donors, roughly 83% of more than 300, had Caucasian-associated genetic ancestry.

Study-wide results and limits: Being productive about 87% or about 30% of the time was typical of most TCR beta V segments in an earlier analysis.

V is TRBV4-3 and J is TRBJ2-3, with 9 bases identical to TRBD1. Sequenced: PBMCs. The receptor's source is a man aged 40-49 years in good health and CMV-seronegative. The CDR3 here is CASSQDRTGADTQYF. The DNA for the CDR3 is TGCGCCAGCAGCCAAGATCGGACAGGGGCAGATACGCAGTATTTT.